Below, 5 T cell receptor beta chains from the same sample are listed, as sequenced in a study of beta chain features in type 1 diabetes. General study findings and limits: Patients with Type 1 diabetes showed moderately but significantly shorter TCRB CDR3s in all four CD4+ subsets.

The antigens for these receptors are not known. Reverse transcription of all isolated RNA meant that expressed TCRB transcripts were sequenced. TCRdb's copy holds only in-frame clones and misses some; the assay was immunoSEQ multiplex PCR. Found here are some 150,000 clones, about 10% of them singletons; the top ten hold approximately 0.7%. The source material was central memory CD4+ T cells from blood. The receptor set was obtained from a woman in her twenties or thirties with type 1 diabetes.

The rearrangement joins TRBV5-6 to TRBJ2-7; unclear D gene. The germline CDR1 and CDR2 sequences are SGHDT and YYEEEE. The CDR3 spans 15 residues. V lost 3 bases and J 0 bases, leaving 13 bases between the germline ends. CDR3 coding DNA: TGTGCCAGCAGCTCTGGCGGCCTTAGCTCCTACGAGCAGTACTTC. Translated: CASSSGGLSSYEQYF. The full variable domain, completed using reference TRBV5-6 and TRBJ2-7, is DAGVTQSPTHLIKTRGQQVTLRCSPKSGHDTVSWYQQALGQGPQFIFQYYEEEERQRGNFPDRFSGHQFPNYSSELNVNALLLGDSALYLCASSSGGLSSYEQYFGPGTRLTVT.

This clone was detected only once. The rearrangement joins TRBV18 to TRBJ1-2, with 8 bases fitting TRBD1. Germline V lookup: CDR1 KGHSH, CDR2 LQKENI. This CDR3 contains 13 residues. V lost 3 bases to trimming and J lost 4 bases; unmatched junction nucleotides: 1. The CDR3 DNA is TGTGCCAGCTCACCGACAGGGGCCTATGGCTACACCTTC. The encoded protein is CASSPTGAYGYTF.

The chain has TRBV5-4 and TRBJ2-1; perhaps TRBD1 as D (6 bases). CDR1 SGHNT and CDR2 YYREEE come from the germline V gene (reference sequence). The CDR3 is made up of 15 amino acids. V lost 2 bases to trimming and J lost 7 bases, with 16 bases between them. The CDR3 DNA is TGTGCCAGCAGCTTCCCAGGGGCCTTTGAGAATGAGCAGTTCTTC. Amino acids: CASSFPGAFENEQFF.

The V and J genes are TRBV28 and TRBJ2-7; 9 bases fit TRBD1. Germline assignment: CDR1 MDHEN and CDR2 SYDVKM. The J segment lost 5 bases and the V segment lost 6 bases, leaving 11 bases of the junction unmatched. The CDR3 is 15 amino acids. The CDR3 DNA is TGTGCCAGCAGGGGGGGACAGGGAACCTATCACGAGCAGTACTTC. It is translated as CASRGGQGTYHEQYF.

The genes are TRBV4-1 and TRBJ1-2, with 7 bases matching TRBD1. There are 15 residues in the CDR3. Germline V gene lookup returns CDR1 MGHRA and CDR2 YSYEKL. V lost 4 bases to trimming and J lost 8 bases; unmatched junction nucleotides: 13. CDR3 in DNA: TGCGCCAGCAGCCGTGAGGAGGAGGGGGCGCGGGGCTACACCTTC. Translation: CASSREEEGARGYTF.